This TCR beta chain was captured in a study of cytotoxic CD8 clonotypes in ibrutinib-treated CLL. Study overall: The taking of response samples occurred after a median roughly twelve months of treatment, with a range of 6 to 36. The sample average was about 270,000 productive templates and tens of thousands of productive rearrangements. Overall study results and limits: Rising at ibrutinib response, clonality subsequently fell back toward baseline at progression. Treatment saw public clonotypes, which were uncommon, either contract or stay stable.

Germline values: CDR1 SGHDN, CDR2 FVKESK. V was shortened by 4 bases and J by 1 base, with 11 bases between the two germline ends. The CDR3 consists of 14 residues. On this clone itself: The antigen remains unidentified.

Repertoires were generated with immunoSEQ multiplex PCR, while TCRdb's copy carries only in-frame clones and drops some. The sample yields about 130,000 clones, about 80% seen once. This material consisted of PBMCs, taken after 12 months of ibrutinib treatment. The TCR was taken from a human donor with chronic lymphocytic leukemia. The chain links TRBV14 to TRBJ2-7; no definite D call. CDR3 loop: CASSPGYPSYEQYF. In nucleotides, the CDR3 is TGTGCCAGCAGCCCGGGTTACCCGTCCTACGAGCAGTACTTC.